Only a few counts were recorded for the clone carrying this T cell receptor (beta chain). Every isolated RNA sample was fully reverse transcribed, so sequencing captured expressed TCRB transcripts. There were 3 million to 4 million reads on average in the naive, central memory and regulatory T cell samples. Libraries were prepared by immunoSEQ multiplex PCR; TCRdb keeps only in-frame clonotypes and omits some of them. The sample carries 680,000 or so clones, less than 20% recorded once. Every donor had blood drawn once into heparin, around 120 mL on average. The ends were cut back, 7 bases at V and 0 bases at J, with 12 bases in the middle. The CDR3 extends over 15 amino acids. Germline V gene lookup returns CDR1 SNHLY and CDR2 FYNNEI. This record comes from a study of beta chain features in type 1 diabetes.

This sequence was found in a man between 18 and 35 years old in good health. The sample was naive CD4+ T cells from blood. The chain carries TRBV2 and TRBJ2-2; D is uncertain. CDR3 in DNA: TGTGCCAGCATCTTCAGTCCGACGAACACCGGGGAGCTGTTTTTT. Translated, it gives CASIFSPTNTGELFF. Full variable domain (rest looked up from reference TRBV2 and TRBJ2-2): EPEVTQTPSHQVTQMGQEVILRCVPISNHLYFYWYRQILGQKVEFLVSFYNNEISEKSEIFDDQFSVERPDGSNFTLKIRSTKLEDSAMYFCASIFSPTNTGELFFGEGSRLTVL.